These T cell receptor beta chains were read from a single sample in a study of technical replicates of blood from a few donors. Assay: immunoSEQ multiplex PCR; the TCRdb copy retains only in-frame clones and omits some. The data show tens of thousands of clones, approximately 92% seen once. Sequenced material: T cells isolated from PBMCs. The receptors come from a human donor in good health. The CDR3 runs from the conserved cysteine through the conserved F or W. Some rows have no size entry. The others give once, few or many, or a class for an expanded clone.

J: TRBJ1-2
V: TRBV29-1
length: 11
size: -
CDR3: CSVEDPDGYTF

J: TRBJ1-5
V: TRBV6-6
length: 13
size: -
CDR3: CASSGGPYQPQHF

J: TRBJ2-2
V: TRBV7-3
length: 15
size: -
CDR3: CASSHRAMNTGELFF

J: TRBJ1-5
V: TRBV10-3
length: 13
size: -
CDR3: CAISEVASWPQHF

J: TRBJ2-7
V: TRBV4-1
length: 15
size: -
CDR3: CASSQEGLAAYEQYF

J: TRBJ2-7
V: TRBV28
length: 16
size: -
CDR3: CASTPYPWDRGLEQYF

J: TRBJ1-5
V: TRBV5-1
length: 13
size: -
CDR3: CASSLGQYQPQHF

J: TRBJ2-7
V: TRBV7-9
length: 15
size: -
CDR3: CASSLDRAASYEQYF

J: TRBJ1-1
V: TRBV18
length: 14
size: -
CDR3: CASSPDRMNTEAFF

J: TRBJ2-7
V: TRBV14
length: 16
size: once
CDR3: CASSQRGGRRSYEQYF

J: TRBJ1-2
V: TRBV19
length: 16
size: -
CDR3: CASSIVGQGARYGYTF

J: TRBJ1-1
V: TRBV30
length: 13
size: few
CDR3: CAWSVGKNTEAFF

J: TRBJ1-2
V: TRBV19
length: 15
size: -
CDR3: CASSLGTPSNYGYTF

J: TRBJ1-5
V: TRBV27
length: 14
size: -
CDR3: CASSADRNNQPQHF

J: TRBJ2-1
V: TRBV13
length: 17
size: -
CDR3: CASSLQFRDTRYNEQFF

J: TRBJ1-5
V: TRBV10-3
length: 14
size: -
CDR3: CAISAQGEGQPQHF

J: TRBJ1-2
V: TRBV9
length: 14
size: -
CDR3: CASSVAFQGGGYTF

J: TRBJ1-2
V: TRBV6-5
length: 15
size: -
CDR3: CASSYYRGTNYGYTF

J: TRBJ1-5
V: TRBV10-3
length: 14
size: -
CDR3: CAISPGHSNQPQHF

J: TRBJ1-3
V: TRBV29-1
length: 14
size: -
CDR3: CSVEVGGVGNTIYF

J: TRBJ1-3
V: TRBV5-6
length: 17
size: -
CDR3: CASSLPATGISGNTIYF

J: TRBJ1-1
V: TRBV5-6
length: 13
size: -
CDR3: CASSLDRATEAFF

J: TRBJ2-7
V: TRBV7-2
length: 16
size: -
CDR3: CASSLVSSGGTYEQYF

J: TRBJ1-1
V: TRBV7-3
length: 13
size: few
CDR3: CASSLGQGGEAFF

J: TRBJ2-7
V: TRBV5-1
length: 16
size: -
CDR3: CASSLKTSGSTYEQYF

J: TRBJ1-1
V: TRBV4-3
length: 14
size: once
CDR3: CASSQDWGNTEAFF